This is a list of T cell receptor beta chains from one sample in a study of T cells in Graves' hyperthyroidism and ophthalmopathy. A single record per CDR3 protein comes from TCRdb applying MiXCR to the multiplex PCR reads. The table records about 690,000 distinct CDR3 sequences, 15% to 20% of them present only once. Sequenced sample: blood. Receptors were obtained from a man in his fifties or sixties with Graves' hyperthyroidism. Both conserved end residues are part of each CDR3. D genes are given only for firm matches. Rows give clone size only sometimes, using once, few, many, or a class for an expanded clone.

>TRBV3-1|TRBJ1-1|.|many
TGTGCCAGCAGCCCCAGACAGTATTCGAACACTGAAGCTTTCTTT
CASSPRQYSNTEAFF
>TRBV6-1|TRBJ1-1|.|many
TGTGCCAGCAGCCTATACGGAAGGGCGAACACTGAAGCTTTCTTT
CASSLYGRANTEAFF
>TRBV5-1|TRBJ1-1|TRBD1|.
TGCGCCAGCAGCGGAGGGACAGGGATCGTGGGGACTGAAGCTTTCTTT
CASSGGTGIVGTEAFF
>TRBV30|TRBJ2-7|.|.
TGTGCCTGGAGTGTACTATCTACCATCCCCTACGAGCAGTACTTC
CAWSVLSTIPYEQYF
>TRBV5-1|TRBJ1-1|.|many
TGCGCCAGCAGCCCGGGAGGGGCGGGGAAGAACACTGAAGCTTTCTTT
CASSPGGAGKNTEAFF
>TRBV27|TRBJ2-7|.|many
TGTGCCAGCAGTTTAAGACGGAGCTCCTACGAGCAGTACTTC
CASSLRRSSYEQYF
>TRBV5-4|TRBJ2-3|.|few
TGTGCCAGCAGCTGGAGGGAGAACACAGATACGCAGTATTTT
CASSWRENTDTQYF
>TRBV28|TRBJ1-5|.|few
TGTGCCAGCAGTTTATTCCTCAGGTGGGGCACAGATACGCAGCATTTT
CASSLFLRWGTDTQHF
>TRBV18|TRBJ2-6|.|few
TGTGCCAGCTCACCCCAGGGGATAGCTGGGGCCAACGTCCTGACTTTC
CASSPQGIAGANVLTF
>TRBV27|TRBJ2-2|.|many
TGTGCCAGCAGATATTATGTGGGAGGTACCGGGGAGCTGTTTTTT
CASRYYVGGTGELFF
>TRBV2|TRBJ1-1|.|many
TGTGCCGGAGCCCGGAGCATGAACACTGAAGCTTTCTTT
CAGARSMNTEAFF
>TRBV2|TRBJ1-5|.|.
TGTGCCGGACGAGGGAGCTCTAGCAATCAGCCCCAGCATTTT
CAGRGSSSNQPQHF
>TRBV18|TRBJ2-2|TRBD1|.
TGTGCCAGCTCACCATGGGACAGGGGAATCACCGGGGAGCTGTTTTTT
CASSPWDRGITGELFF
>TRBV2|TRBJ2-3|TRBD2|many
TGTGCCAGCCCCAGCGGGAGGACCTCAGATACGCAGTATTTT
CASPSGRTSDTQYF